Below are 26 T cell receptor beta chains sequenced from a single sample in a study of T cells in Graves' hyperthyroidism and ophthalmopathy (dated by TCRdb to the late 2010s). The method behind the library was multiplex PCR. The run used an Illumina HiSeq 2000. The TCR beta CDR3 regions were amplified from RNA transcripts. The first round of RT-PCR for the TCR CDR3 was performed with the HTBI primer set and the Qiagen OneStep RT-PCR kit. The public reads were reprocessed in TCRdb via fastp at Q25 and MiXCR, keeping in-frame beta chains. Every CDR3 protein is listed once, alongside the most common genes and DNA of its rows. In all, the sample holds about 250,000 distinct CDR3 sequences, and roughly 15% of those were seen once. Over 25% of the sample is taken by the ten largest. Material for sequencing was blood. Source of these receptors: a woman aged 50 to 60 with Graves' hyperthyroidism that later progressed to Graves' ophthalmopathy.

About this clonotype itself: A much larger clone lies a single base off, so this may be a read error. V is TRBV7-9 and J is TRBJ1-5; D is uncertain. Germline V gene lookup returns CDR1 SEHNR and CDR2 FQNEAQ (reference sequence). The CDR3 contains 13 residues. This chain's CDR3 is CASSPISNQPRHF. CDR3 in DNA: TGTGCCAGCAGCCCGATATCCAATCAGCCCCGGCATTTT.

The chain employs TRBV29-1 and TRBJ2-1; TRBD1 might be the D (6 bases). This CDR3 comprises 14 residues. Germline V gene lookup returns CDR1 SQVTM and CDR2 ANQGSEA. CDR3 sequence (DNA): TGCAGTTGTAGGGGACACGGCTCCTACAATGAGCAGTTCTTC. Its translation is CSCRGHGSYNEQFF.

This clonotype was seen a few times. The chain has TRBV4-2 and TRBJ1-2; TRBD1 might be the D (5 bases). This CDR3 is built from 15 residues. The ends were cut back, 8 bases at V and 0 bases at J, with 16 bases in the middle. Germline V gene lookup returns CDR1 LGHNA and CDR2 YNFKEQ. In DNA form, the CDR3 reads TGTGCCAGCCAGAGGGACGTCCAAGCTAACTATGGCTACACCTTC. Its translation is CASQRDVQANYGYTF.

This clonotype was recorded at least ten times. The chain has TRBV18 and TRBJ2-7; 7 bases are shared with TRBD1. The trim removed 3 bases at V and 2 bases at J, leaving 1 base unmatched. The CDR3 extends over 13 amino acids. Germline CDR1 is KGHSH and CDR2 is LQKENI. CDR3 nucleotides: TGTGCCAGCTCACCGGGACAGACCTACGAGCAGTACTTC. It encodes CASSPGQTYEQYF.

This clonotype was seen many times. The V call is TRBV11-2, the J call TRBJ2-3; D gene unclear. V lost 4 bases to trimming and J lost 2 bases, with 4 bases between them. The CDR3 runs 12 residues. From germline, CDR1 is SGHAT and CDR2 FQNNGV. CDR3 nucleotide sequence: TGTGCCAGCAGCTCAGACACAGATACGCAGTATTTT. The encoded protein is CASSSDTDTQYF.

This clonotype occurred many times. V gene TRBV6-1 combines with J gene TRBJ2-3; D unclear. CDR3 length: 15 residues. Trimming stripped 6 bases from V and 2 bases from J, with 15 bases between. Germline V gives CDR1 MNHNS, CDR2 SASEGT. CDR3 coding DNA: TGTGCCAGCAGAGCCTCCCCGTCCCCCACAGATACGCAGTATTTT. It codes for CASRASPSPTDTQYF.

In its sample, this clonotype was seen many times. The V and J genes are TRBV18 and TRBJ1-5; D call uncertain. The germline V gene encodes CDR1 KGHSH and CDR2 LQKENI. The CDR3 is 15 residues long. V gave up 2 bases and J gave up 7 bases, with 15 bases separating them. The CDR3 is CASSPDSNLGQPQHF. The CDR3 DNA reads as TGTGCCAGCTCACCAGACTCTAACCTCGGGCAGCCCCAGCATTTT.

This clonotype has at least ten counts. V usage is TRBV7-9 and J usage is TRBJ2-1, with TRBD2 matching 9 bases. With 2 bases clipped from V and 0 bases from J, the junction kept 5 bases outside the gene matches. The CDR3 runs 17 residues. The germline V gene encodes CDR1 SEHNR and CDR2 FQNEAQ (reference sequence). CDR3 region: CASSLNLAGSSYNEQFF. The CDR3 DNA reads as TGTGCCAGCAGCTTAAATCTAGCGGGAAGCTCCTACAATGAGCAGTTCTTC.

CDR3 coding DNA: TGTGCCAGCAGTTTATGGGACAGGGTTGAGGATCAGCCCCAGCATTTT. This codes for CASSLWDRVEDQPQHF. V and J are TRBV28 and TRBJ1-5, with 8 bases matching TRBD1. The J segment lost 5 bases and the V segment lost 0 bases, leaving 6 bases of the junction unmatched. Germline assignment: CDR1 MDHEN and CDR2 SYDVKM. CDR3 length: 16 residues.

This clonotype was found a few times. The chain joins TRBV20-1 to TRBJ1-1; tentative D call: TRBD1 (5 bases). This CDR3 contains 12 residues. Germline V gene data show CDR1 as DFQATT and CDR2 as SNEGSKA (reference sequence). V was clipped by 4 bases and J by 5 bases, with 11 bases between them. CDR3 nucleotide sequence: TGCAGTGCTACCGGGGGGGGAACTGAAGCTTTCTTT. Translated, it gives CSATGGGTEAFF.

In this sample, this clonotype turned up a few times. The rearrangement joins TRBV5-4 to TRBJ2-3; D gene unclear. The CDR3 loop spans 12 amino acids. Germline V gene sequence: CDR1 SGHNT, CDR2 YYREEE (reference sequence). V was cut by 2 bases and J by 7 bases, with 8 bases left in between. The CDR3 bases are TGTGCCAGCAGCTTAATTGGGAATACGCAGTATTTT. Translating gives CASSLIGNTQYF.

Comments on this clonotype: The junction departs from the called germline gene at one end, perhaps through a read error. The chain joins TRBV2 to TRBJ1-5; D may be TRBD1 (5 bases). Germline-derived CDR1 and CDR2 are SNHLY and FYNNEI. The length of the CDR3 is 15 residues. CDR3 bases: TGTGCCAGCAGAGAAGCGGGGCCCCCACATCAGCCCCAGCATTTT. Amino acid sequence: CASREAGPPHQPQHF.

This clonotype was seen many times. The CDR3 nucleotides read TGTGCCAGCAGGGCAGGACCCCCCGATCAGCCCCAGCATTTT. Amino acids: CASRAGPPDQPQHF. The chain uses TRBV2 and TRBJ1-5; D not resolved. The V gene's germline CDR1 is SNHLY and CDR2 FYNNEI. Trimming shortened V by 6 bases and J by 5 bases, and 14 bases separated the two germline ends. CDR3 length: 14 amino acids.

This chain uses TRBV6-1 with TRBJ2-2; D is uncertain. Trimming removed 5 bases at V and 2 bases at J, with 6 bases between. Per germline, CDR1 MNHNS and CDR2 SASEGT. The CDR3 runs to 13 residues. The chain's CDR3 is CASSPRNTGELFF. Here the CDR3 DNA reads TGTGCCAGCAGTCCCCGAAACACCGGGGAGCTGTTTTTT.

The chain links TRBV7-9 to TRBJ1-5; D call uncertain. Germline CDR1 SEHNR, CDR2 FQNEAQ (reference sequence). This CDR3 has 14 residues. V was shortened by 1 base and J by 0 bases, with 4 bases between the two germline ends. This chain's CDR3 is CASSLGNSNQPQHF. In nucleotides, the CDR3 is TGTGCCAGCAGCTTAGGGAATAGCAATCAGCCCCAGCATTTT.

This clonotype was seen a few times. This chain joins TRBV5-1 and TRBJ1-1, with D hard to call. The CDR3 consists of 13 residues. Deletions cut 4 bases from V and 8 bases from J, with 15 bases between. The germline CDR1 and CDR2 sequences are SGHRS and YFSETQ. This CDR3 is CASSLAISREAFF. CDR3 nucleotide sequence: TGCGCCAGCAGCCTCGCCATTTCACGGGAAGCTTTCTTT.

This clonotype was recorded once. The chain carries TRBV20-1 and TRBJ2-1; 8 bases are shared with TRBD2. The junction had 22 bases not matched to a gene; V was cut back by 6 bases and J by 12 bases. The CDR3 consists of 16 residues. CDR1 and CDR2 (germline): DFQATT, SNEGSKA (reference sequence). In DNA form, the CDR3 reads TGCAGTGCCCCGGGGGCGGGAGGCCAGAGGACCAGAGTGCAGTTCTTC. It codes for CSAPGAGGQRTRVQFF.

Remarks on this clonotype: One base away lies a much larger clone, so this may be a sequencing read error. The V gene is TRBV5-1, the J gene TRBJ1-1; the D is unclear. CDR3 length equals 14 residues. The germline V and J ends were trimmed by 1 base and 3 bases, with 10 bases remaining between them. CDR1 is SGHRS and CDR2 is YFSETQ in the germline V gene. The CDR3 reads CASSLKTEDTEAFF. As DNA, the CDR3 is TGCGCCAGCAGCTTGAAAACAGAGGACACTGAAGCTTTCTTT.

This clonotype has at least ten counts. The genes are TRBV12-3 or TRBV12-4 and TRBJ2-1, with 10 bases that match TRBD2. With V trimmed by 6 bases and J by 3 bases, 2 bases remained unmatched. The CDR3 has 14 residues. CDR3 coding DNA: TGTGCCAGCAGCGGGACTAGCGTCTACAATGAGCAGTTCTTC. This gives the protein CASSGTSVYNEQFF.

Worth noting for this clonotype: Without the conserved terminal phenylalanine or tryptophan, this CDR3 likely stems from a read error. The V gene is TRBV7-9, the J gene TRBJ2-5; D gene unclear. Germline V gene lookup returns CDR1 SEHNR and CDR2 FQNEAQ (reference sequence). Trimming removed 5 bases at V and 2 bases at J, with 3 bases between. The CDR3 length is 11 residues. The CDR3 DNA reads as TGTGCCAGCAGCCGACAAGAGACCCAGTACCTC. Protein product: CASSRQETQYL.

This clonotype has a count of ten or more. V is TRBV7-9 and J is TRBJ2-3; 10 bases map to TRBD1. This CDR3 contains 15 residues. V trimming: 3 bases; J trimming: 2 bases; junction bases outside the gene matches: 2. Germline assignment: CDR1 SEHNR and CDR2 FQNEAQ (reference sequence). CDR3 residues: CASSLGTGDTDTQYF. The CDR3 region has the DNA TGTGCCAGCAGCTTGGGGACAGGGGACACAGATACGCAGTATTTT.

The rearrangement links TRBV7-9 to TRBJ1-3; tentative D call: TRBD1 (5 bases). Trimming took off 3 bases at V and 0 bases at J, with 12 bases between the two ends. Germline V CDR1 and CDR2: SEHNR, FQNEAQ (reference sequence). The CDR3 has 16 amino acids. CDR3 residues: CASSFPQGPSGNTIYF. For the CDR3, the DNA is TGTGCCAGCAGCTTTCCTCAGGGACCCTCTGGAAACACCATATATTTT.

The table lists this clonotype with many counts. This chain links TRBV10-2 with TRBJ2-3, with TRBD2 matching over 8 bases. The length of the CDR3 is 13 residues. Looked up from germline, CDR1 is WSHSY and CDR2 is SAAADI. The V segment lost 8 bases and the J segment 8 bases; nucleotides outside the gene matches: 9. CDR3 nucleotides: TGCGCCAGCGAAGCGGGGGCGGGTGGTACGCAGTATTTT. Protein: CASEAGAGGTQYF.

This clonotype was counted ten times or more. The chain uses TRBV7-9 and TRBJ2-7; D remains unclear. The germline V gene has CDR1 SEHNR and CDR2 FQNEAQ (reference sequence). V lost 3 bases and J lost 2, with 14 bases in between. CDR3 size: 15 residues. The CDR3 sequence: CASSFKASKPYEQYF. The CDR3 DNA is TGTGCCAGCAGCTTTAAAGCGTCAAAACCCTACGAGCAGTACTTC.

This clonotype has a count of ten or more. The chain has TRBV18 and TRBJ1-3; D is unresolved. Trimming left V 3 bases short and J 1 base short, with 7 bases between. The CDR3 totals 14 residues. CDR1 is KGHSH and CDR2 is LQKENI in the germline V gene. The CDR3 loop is CASSPEGSGNTIYF. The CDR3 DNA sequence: TGTGCCAGCTCACCGGAGGGATCTGGAAACACCATATATTTT. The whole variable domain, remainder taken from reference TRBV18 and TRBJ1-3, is NAGVMQNPRHLVRRRGQEARLRCSPMKGHSHVYWYRQLPEEGLKFMVYLQKENIIDESGMPKERFSAEFPKEGPSILRIQQVVRGDSAAYFCASSPEGSGNTIYFGEGSWLTVV.

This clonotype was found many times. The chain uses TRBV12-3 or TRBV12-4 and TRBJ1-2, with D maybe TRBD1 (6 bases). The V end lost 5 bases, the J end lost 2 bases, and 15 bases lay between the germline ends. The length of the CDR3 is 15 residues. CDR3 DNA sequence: TGTGCCAGCAGTCGCCCCGCGGACAGAAACTATGGCTACACCTTC. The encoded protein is CASSRPADRNYGYTF.